This entry describes one TCR beta chain. The antigen is not known. Naive, central memory, regulatory and stem cell-like memory cells within the CD4+ compartment were sorted using CD45RO/CCR7/CD25/CD127/CD95/CD27. Trimming cost V 0 bases and J 2 bases, with 11 bases left between them. The CDR3 extends over 15 amino acids. Germline V lookup: CDR1 MNHEY, CDR2 SVGAGI. This sample is part of a study of beta chain features in type 1 diabetes. General study findings and limits: Equally in patients and controls, shorter templates might have been favored by PCR. Reduced insertions and increased deletions marked VDJ junctions in type 1 diabetes patients.

Expressed TCRB transcripts got sequenced, as all isolated RNA was reverse transcribed. Sequencing was performed with immunoSEQ multiplex PCR; in TCRdb, only in-frame clones are kept and a portion is missing. The table includes about 450,000 clones, roughly an eighth detected once. The rearrangement joins TRBV6-5 to TRBJ2-7; weak D call: TRBD1 (6 bases). The source of this sequence is a young woman in good health. Sequencing used naive CD4+ T cells from blood. The CDR3 DNA reads TGTGCCAGCAGTTACTCGGCAGGGGTTACCTACGAGCAGTACTTC. Translated, it gives CASSYSAGVTYEQYF.